Listed below are T cell receptor beta chains from one sample, sequenced in a study of blood T cell repertoires in COVID-19. TCRdb's table, derived via immunoSEQ multiplex PCR, lists solely in-frame clones and lacks some. The repertoire has some 120,000 clones, over 70% of them found once; the top ten carry more than 5%. The sequencing sample was made of peripheral blood. The receptors here all came from an elderly man with active or convalescent COVID-19. Each CDR3 is given with its conserved first and last residue. A D gene is named only where the DNA matches it firmly. Clone size is shown for a subset of rows, as once, few, many or a class of expanded clone.

d_gene	v_gene	abundance	j_gene	CDR3nt	CDR3aa
NA	TRBV5-6	NA	TRBJ2-5	TGTGCCAGCAGCACCCCGGCAGGGGCGGGTGAGACCCAGTACTTC	CASSTPAGAGETQYF
TRBD1	TRBV5-8	NA	TRBJ1-5	TGTGCCAGCAGCTTGATCCAGGGGGATCAGCCCCAGCATTTT	CASSLIQGDQPQHF
TRBD2	TRBV5-1	NA	TRBJ2-7	TGCGCCAGCAGCCTCCAAGCGGGGGGATCGCCCGAGCAGTACTTC	CASSLQAGGSPEQYF
NA	TRBV3-1/TRBV3-2	once	TRBJ2-2	TGTGCCAGCAGCCAAGATCGCGAACAGGCGGTGTTTTTT	CASSQDREQAVFF
NA	TRBV11-2	NA	TRBJ2-1	TGTGCCAGCAGCTTAGACCCGGGGGCCTACAATGAGCAGTTCTTC	CASSLDPGAYNEQFF
NA	TRBV4-2	NA	TRBJ1-4	TGTGCCAGCAGCCGTGGGGGAGGAACTAATGAAAAACTGTTTTTT	CASSRGGGTNEKLFF
NA	TRBV28	NA	TRBJ2-2	TGTGCCAGCGGACTCCTTGACACCGGGGAGCTGTTTTTT	CASGLLDTGELFF
TRBD1	TRBV2	NA	TRBJ2-5	TGTGCCAGCACCCCCGGACAGGGAGAAGAGACCCAGTACTTC	CASTPGQGEETQYF
NA	TRBV18	NA	TRBJ1-2	TGTGCCAGCTCACCTGAGACAGCTGGCTACACCTTC	CASSPETAGYTF
TRBD2	TRBV7-9	NA	TRBJ2-3	TGTGCCAGCAGCCCGCGGGGGGGCGGGAACGATACGCAGTATTTT	CASSPRGGGNDTQYF
TRBD1	TRBV7-8	NA	TRBJ1-5	TGTGCCAGCAGCCCCAGGACAGGGGTAAGCAATCAGCCCCAGCATTTT	CASSPRTGVSNQPQHF
NA	TRBV4-3	NA	TRBJ1-2	TGCGCCAGCAGCCAAGAAGGTCCAGGGGAATATGGCTACACCTTC	CASSQEGPGEYGYTF
TRBD1	TRBV7-8	NA	TRBJ2-7	TGTGCCAGCAGCCGAAGCCTGGGACAGGGCTACGAGCAGTACTTC	CASSRSLGQGYEQYF
NA	TRBV28	NA	TRBJ1-1	TGTGCCAGCAGTCCCCCCAACAGCATGAACACTGAAGCTTTCTTT	CASSPPNSMNTEAFF
NA	TRBV30	NA	TRBJ1-6	TGTGCCTGGGGAGGTTGGGGAGGGTCACCCCTCCACTTT	CAWGGWGGSPLHF
TRBD1	TRBV3-1/TRBV3-2	NA	TRBJ1-2	TGTGCCAGCAGCCAAGAAAGGGGGCCGTCCTTCCTATCTTATGGCTACACCTTC	CASSQERGPSFLSYGYTF
TRBD2	TRBV10-3	NA	TRBJ2-5	TGTGCCATCAGTCCCTTAGCGGGGGGGCCCGGGGAGACCCAGTACTTC	CAISPLAGGPGETQYF
TRBD1	TRBV11-3	NA	TRBJ2-3	TGTGCCAGCAGGGACAGGGGATCAGATACGCAGTATTTT	CASRDRGSDTQYF
TRBD1	TRBV7-8	NA	TRBJ1-5	TGTGCCAGCAGCCCGGGGACAGGATATAGCAATCAGCCCCAGCATTTT	CASSPGTGYSNQPQHF
TRBD1	TRBV24-1	NA	TRBJ1-5	TGTGCCACCAGTGATCCCGGGGACAGGGCATACCATTTT	CATSDPGDRAYHF
NA	TRBV12-3/TRBV12-4	NA	TRBJ1-2	TGTGCCAGCAGCCGGACAGCTATCTATGGCTACACCTTC	CASSRTAIYGYTF
NA	TRBV7-9	NA	TRBJ2-7	TGTGCCAGCAGCTTAGCGCCCCAGGGTAGCAACGAGCAGTACTTC	CASSLAPQGSNEQYF
NA	TRBV10-3	NA	TRBJ1-2	TGTGCCATCAGTGAGCCTCTGCGGGGCTATGGCTACACCTTC	CAISEPLRGYGYTF
NA	TRBV3-1/TRBV3-2	few	TRBJ1-5	TGTGCCAGCAGCCAAGTCGCAACTTCAAGAACCAATCAGCCCCAGCATTTT	CASSQVATSRTNQPQHF
TRBD2	TRBV5-6	NA	TRBJ2-1	TGTGCCAGCAGCTCTAGCGGGGGGGCCCGGTACAATGAGCAGTTCTTC	CASSSSGGARYNEQFF
NA	TRBV5-1	NA	TRBJ1-1	TGCGCCAGCAGCTTGCCTAGGACAGACTACACTGAAGCTTTCTTT	CASSLPRTDYTEAFF
TRBD1	TRBV3-1/TRBV3-2	NA	TRBJ2-7	TGTGCCAGCAGCCGACAGGGAGAGGACGAGCAGTACTTC	CASSRQGEDEQYF
NA	TRBV7-9	NA	TRBJ2-7	TGTGCCAGCACCACCGGCCTTGGGGAGCTTCACCTGGAGCAGTACTTC	CASTTGLGELHLEQYF
NA	TRBV19	NA	TRBJ1-5	TGTGCCAGTAGTATAAACCCAGATGGGCCCCAGCATTTT	CASSINPDGPQHF
TRBD1	TRBV18	NA	TRBJ2-1	TGTGCCAGCTCACCTCGGACAGGGGGTTATAATGAGCAGTTCTTC	CASSPRTGGYNEQFF
TRBD1	TRBV6-2/TRBV6-3	NA	TRBJ2-7	TGTGCCAGCAGCTATGGGGCAGGGGGCGTCAACGAGCAGTACTTC	CASSYGAGGVNEQYF
NA	TRBV28	few	TRBJ1-3	TGTGCCAGCAGTCCGCCCCCACCTACAGGGTTTGATGGAAACACCATATATTTT	CASSPPPPTGFDGNTIYF
NA	TRBV2	few	TRBJ1-5	TGTGCCAGCAGCCAATCGCTCGGTGCCTGGACAGCCGGCAATCAGCCCCAGCATTTT	CASSQSLGAWTAGNQPQHF
NA	TRBV11-2	NA	TRBJ2-5	TGTGCCAGCAGCTTGGGGTGGACTACCGAGACCCAGTACTTC	CASSLGWTTETQYF
NA	TRBV21-1	NA	TRBJ2-7	TGTGCCAGCAGCAAACCGGCGAAGGGGAACGAGCAGTACTTC	CASSKPAKGNEQYF
NA	TRBV4-3	NA	TRBJ2-6	TGCGCCAGCAGCCAAGAGAGGCGGGCTCCTGGGGCCAACGTCCTGACTTTC	CASSQERRAPGANVLTF
NA	TRBV27	once	TRBJ1-1	TGTGCCAGCTACAGGACCGGGAACACTGAAGCTTTCTTT	CASYRTGNTEAFF
TRBD2	TRBV9	many	TRBJ2-1	TGTGCCGGGTCAAATGGGGGGGATGAGCAGTTCTTC	CAGSNGGDEQFF
TRBD1	TRBV10-3	NA	TRBJ1-3	TGTGCCATCAGTGATCTACAGGGGGCTGATGGAAACACCATATATTTT	CAISDLQGADGNTIYF
NA	TRBV6-4	NA	TRBJ1-2	TGTGCCAGCAGTGTTGACAAGAACTATGGCTACACCTTC	CASSVDKNYGYTF
TRBD2	TRBV2	NA	TRBJ2-1	TGTGCCAGCAGGGTTAGCGGGGCGAGCTCCTACAATGAGCAGTTCTTC	CASRVSGASSYNEQFF
NA	TRBV12-3/TRBV12-4	few	TRBJ1-1	TGTGCCAGCAGTTTGCAGGGAGGGACTGAAGCTTTCTTT	CASSLQGGTEAFF
NA	TRBV27	NA	TRBJ1-2	TGTGCCAGCAGCCGCAGACAGAATTCGGGCTATGGCTACACCTTC	CASSRRQNSGYGYTF
NA	TRBV5-1	NA	TRBJ2-3	TGCGCCAGCAGCTTGGAGCCGGGGGGCGGCACAGATACGCAGTATTTT	CASSLEPGGGTDTQYF
NA	TRBV7-7	NA	TRBJ2-2	TGTGCCAGCAGCAGGAACAGGGACACCGGGGAGCTGTTTTTT	CASSRNRDTGELFF
NA	TRBV12-3/TRBV12-4	NA	TRBJ2-7	TGTGCCAGCAGTAGGGAAGGGAGCTACGAGCAGTACTTC	CASSREGSYEQYF
NA	TRBV24-1	NA	TRBJ2-1	TGTGCCACATCCCCCGGGACCTACAATGAGCAGTTCTTC	CATSPGTYNEQFF
NA	TRBV19	NA	TRBJ1-3	TGTGCCAGTAGTATGTGGGGCAACTCTGGAAACACCATATATTTT	CASSMWGNSGNTIYF
NA	TRBV19	NA	TRBJ2-3	TGTGCCAGTAGTCCCGGACATTACACAGATACGCAGTATTTT	CASSPGHYTDTQYF
NA	TRBV5-4	NA	TRBJ2-3	TGTGCCAGCAGCCAAGGACTGCAGACTCGCACAGATACGCAGTATTTT	CASSQGLQTRTDTQYF
NA	TRBV25-1	NA	TRBJ1-1	TGTGCCAGCAGTGACGGCAGGGTGCGCACTGAAGCTTTCTTT	CASSDGRVRTEAFF
TRBD1	TRBV5-4	NA	TRBJ2-1	TGTGCCAGCAGCTTGGGGGCAGGGGGCGAGTTCTTC	CASSLGAGGEFF
TRBD1	TRBV6-2/TRBV6-3	NA	TRBJ2-6	TGTGCCAGCAGCCGACAGGGCCTAAGCTCTGGGGCCAACGTCCTGACTTTC	CASSRQGLSSGANVLTF